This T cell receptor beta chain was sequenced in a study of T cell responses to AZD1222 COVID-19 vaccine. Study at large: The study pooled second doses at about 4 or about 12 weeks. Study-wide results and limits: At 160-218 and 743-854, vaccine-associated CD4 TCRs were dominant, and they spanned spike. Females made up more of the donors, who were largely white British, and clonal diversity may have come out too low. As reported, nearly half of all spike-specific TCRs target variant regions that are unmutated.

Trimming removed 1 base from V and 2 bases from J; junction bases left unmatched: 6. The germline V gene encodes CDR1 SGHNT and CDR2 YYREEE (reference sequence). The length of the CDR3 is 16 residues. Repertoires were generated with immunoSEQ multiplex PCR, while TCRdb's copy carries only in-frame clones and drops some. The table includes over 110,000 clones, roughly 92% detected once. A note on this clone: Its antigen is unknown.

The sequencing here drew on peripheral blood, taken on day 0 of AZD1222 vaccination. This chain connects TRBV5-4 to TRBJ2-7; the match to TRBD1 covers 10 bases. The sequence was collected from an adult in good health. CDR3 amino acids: CASSLWGQGPTYEQYF. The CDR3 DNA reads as TGTGCCAGCAGCTTGTGGGGACAGGGGCCTACCTACGAGCAGTACTTC.